A selection of T cell receptor beta chains follows, all from one sample in a study of T cell repertoires in cytomegalovirus infection. TCRdb redid the calling of the reads with MiXCR, one entry per CDR3 protein. The sample records approximately 190,000 distinct CDR3 sequences, more than 9% being singletons. Sequencing used PBMCs. The source is a human donor in good health (CMV status not recorded). Some clones in this sample may be carry-over from other donors' samples. CDR3s include the opening cysteine and the closing phenylalanine or tryptophan. The order of the fields is V gene, clone size, D gene, J gene, CDR3 protein, CDR3 DNA. The D gene is left open where the match is weak. The size entry is marked missing in some rows and otherwise reads once, few, many or a size class.

V gene: TRBV29-1
clone size: few
D gene: .
J gene: TRBJ1-1
CDR3 protein: CSVWTAMNTEAFF
CDR3 DNA: TGCAGCGTGTGGACAGCTATGAACACTGAAGCTTTCTTT

V gene: TRBV7-4
clone size: .
D gene: .
J gene: TRBJ2-7
CDR3 protein: CASDNPYEQYF
CDR3 DNA: TGTGCCAGTGACAACCCCTACGAGCAGTACTTC

V gene: TRBV7-9
clone size: many
D gene: .
J gene: TRBJ2-3
CDR3 protein: CASQAGTDTQYF
CDR3 DNA: TGTGCCAGCCAAGCGGGCACAGATACGCAGTATTTT

V gene: TRBV6-6
clone size: few
D gene: TRBD1
J gene: TRBJ1-5
CDR3 protein: CASTMKRGTGGYSNQPQHF
CDR3 DNA: TGTGCCAGCACCATGAAACGTGGGACAGGGGGGTATAGCAATCAGCCCCAGCATTTT

V gene: TRBV12-3/TRBV12-4
clone size: many
D gene: TRBD2
J gene: TRBJ2-3
CDR3 protein: CASSFGGLADTQYF
CDR3 DNA: TGTGCCAGCAGTTTTGGGGGACTAGCTGATACGCAGTATTTT

V gene: TRBV28
clone size: many
D gene: .
J gene: TRBJ2-7
CDR3 protein: CASSMTGHSYEQYF
CDR3 DNA: TGTGCCAGCAGCATGACAGGACACTCCTACGAGCAGTACTTC

V gene: TRBV4-3
clone size: .
D gene: .
J gene: TRBJ2-1
CDR3 protein: CASSRRESVNEQFF
CDR3 DNA: TGCGCCAGCAGCCGGAGGGAGAGCGTCAATGAGCAGTTCTTC

V gene: TRBV6-2/TRBV6-3
clone size: .
D gene: TRBD2
J gene: TRBJ2-7
CDR3 protein: CASSYLGGSGEQYF
CDR3 DNA: TGTGCCAGCAGTTACTTAGGCGGGAGCGGCGAGCAGTACTTC

V gene: TRBV7-2
clone size: many
D gene: TRBD2
J gene: TRBJ2-1
CDR3 protein: CASSPWTSGGRNEQFF
CDR3 DNA: TGTGCCAGCAGCCCTTGGACTAGCGGGGGGCGCAATGAGCAGTTCTTC

V gene: TRBV19
clone size: few
D gene: .
J gene: TRBJ2-7
CDR3 protein: CASNSGGGRYEQYF
CDR3 DNA: TGTGCCAGTAACTCCGGAGGGGGCCGGTACGAGCAGTACTTC

V gene: TRBV7-2
clone size: medium-sized
D gene: TRBD1
J gene: TRBJ2-7
CDR3 protein: CASSLVGTGISYEQYF
CDR3 DNA: TGTGCCAGCAGCTTAGTTGGGACAGGGATCTCCTACGAGCAGTACTTC

V gene: TRBV18
clone size: .
D gene: .
J gene: TRBJ2-1
CDR3 protein: CASSPPVGVHEQFF
CDR3 DNA: TGTGCCAGCTCACCACCGGTCGGGGTTCATGAGCAGTTCTTC

V gene: TRBV7-2
clone size: many
D gene: TRBD2
J gene: TRBJ2-3
CDR3 protein: CASSLAGGRSTDTQYF
CDR3 DNA: TGTGCCAGCAGCTTGGCGGGGGGCCGCAGCACAGATACGCAGTATTTT

V gene: TRBV12-3/TRBV12-4
clone size: many
D gene: .
J gene: TRBJ2-1
CDR3 protein: CASRVYNEQFF
CDR3 DNA: TGTGCCAGCAGAGTATACAATGAGCAGTTCTTC

V gene: TRBV7-9
clone size: .
D gene: .
J gene: TRBJ2-1
CDR3 protein: CASSRAGAELYNEQFF
CDR3 DNA: TGTGCCAGCAGCCGCGCTGGAGCGGAGCTATACAATGAGCAGTTCTTC

V gene: TRBV19
clone size: .
D gene: .
J gene: TRBJ2-5
CDR3 protein: CASTGNNQETQYF
CDR3 DNA: TGTGCCAGTACGGGTAATAACCAAGAGACCCAGTACTTC

V gene: TRBV19
clone size: many
D gene: .
J gene: TRBJ1-4
CDR3 protein: CASSIRPRSAPPEKLFF
CDR3 DNA: TGTGCCAGTAGTATACGACCCCGGTCGGCGCCTCCAGAAAAACTGTTTTTT

V gene: TRBV10-3
clone size: .
D gene: TRBD2
J gene: TRBJ2-2
CDR3 protein: CAIGGTSGNTGELFF
CDR3 DNA: TGTGCCATCGGGGGGACTAGCGGGAACACCGGGGAGCTGTTTTTT

V gene: TRBV7-2
clone size: many
D gene: .
J gene: TRBJ2-7
CDR3 protein: CASSFHQLYEQYF
CDR3 DNA: TGTGCCAGCAGCTTTCATCAACTCTACGAGCAGTACTTC

V gene: TRBV11-3
clone size: many
D gene: .
J gene: TRBJ2-5
CDR3 protein: CASSPRLGNLETQYF
CDR3 DNA: TGTGCCAGCAGCCCCAGGCTCGGGAATCTAGAGACCCAGTACTTC

V gene: TRBV28
clone size: few
D gene: .
J gene: TRBJ2-1
CDR3 protein: CASSLPGKDNEQFF
CDR3 DNA: TGTGCCAGCAGTTTACCAGGGAAGGACAATGAGCAGTTCTTC

V gene: TRBV6-2/TRBV6-3
clone size: many
D gene: TRBD2
J gene: TRBJ2-1
CDR3 protein: CASSRTLAVSYNEQFF
CDR3 DNA: TGTGCCAGCAGCCGGACCCTAGCGGTCTCCTACAATGAGCAGTTCTTC

V gene: TRBV20-1
clone size: .
D gene: TRBD1
J gene: TRBJ1-2
CDR3 protein: CSARGDSLNYGYTF
CDR3 DNA: TGCAGTGCTAGAGGGGACAGCTTGAACTATGGCTACACCTTC

V gene: TRBV7-2
clone size: many
D gene: TRBD1
J gene: TRBJ2-1
CDR3 protein: CASSPGQGNEQFF
CDR3 DNA: TGTGCCAGCAGCCCCGGACAGGGCAATGAGCAGTTCTTC

V gene: TRBV28
clone size: many
D gene: .
J gene: TRBJ1-1
CDR3 protein: CASSLTDLEAFF
CDR3 DNA: TGTGCCAGCAGCCTCACCGATCTTGAAGCTTTCTTT

V gene: TRBV30
clone size: .
D gene: TRBD1
J gene: TRBJ1-4
CDR3 protein: CAWSPIGQGQTTNEKLFF
CDR3 DNA: TGTGCCTGGAGTCCCATCGGACAGGGGCAAACAACTAATGAAAAACTGTTTTTT

V gene: TRBV19
clone size: .
D gene: .
J gene: TRBJ2-1
CDR3 protein: CASSIDYYNEQFF
CDR3 DNA: TGTGCCAGTAGTATAGACTACTACAATGAGCAGTTCTTC

V gene: TRBV10-3
clone size: .
D gene: .
J gene: TRBJ1-2
CDR3 protein: CAISQITGSDGYTF
CDR3 DNA: TGTGCCATCAGCCAAATAACAGGGTCGGATGGCTACACCTTC

V gene: TRBV28
clone size: .
D gene: .
J gene: TRBJ1-1
CDR3 protein: CASSLSPGEDTEAFF
CDR3 DNA: TGTGCCAGCAGTTTATCGCCGGGGGAAGACACTGAAGCTTTCTTT

V gene: TRBV6-6
clone size: .
D gene: TRBD2
J gene: TRBJ2-7
CDR3 protein: CASTGTSGILEQYF
CDR3 DNA: TGTGCCAGCACCGGGACTAGCGGGATCCTCGAGCAGTACTTC

V gene: TRBV20-1
clone size: .
D gene: TRBD2
J gene: TRBJ2-7
CDR3 protein: CSAEREGSYEQYF
CDR3 DNA: TGCAGTGCTGAGCGGGAGGGGTCCTACGAGCAGTACTTC

V gene: TRBV12-5
clone size: many
D gene: TRBD2
J gene: TRBJ2-1
CDR3 protein: CASGLVLAGGFWDEQFF
CDR3 DNA: TGTGCTAGTGGTTTGGTACTAGCGGGAGGGTTTTGGGATGAGCAGTTCTTC

V gene: TRBV7-9
clone size: .
D gene: .
J gene: TRBJ1-1
CDR3 protein: CASFLFGTSNTEAFF
CDR3 DNA: TGTGCCAGCTTTCTCTTCGGGACGTCTAATACTGAAGCTTTCTTT

V gene: TRBV6-2/TRBV6-3
clone size: .
D gene: .
J gene: TRBJ2-7
CDR3 protein: CASTASGQQRRF
CDR3 DNA: TGTGCCAGCACCGCCTCGGGACAACAAAGGCGTTTC

V gene: TRBV14
clone size: many
D gene: TRBD1
J gene: TRBJ1-6
CDR3 protein: CASSQEDRVYNSPLHF
CDR3 DNA: TGTGCCAGCAGCCAAGAGGACAGGGTCTATAATTCACCCCTCCACTTT

V gene: TRBV7-2
clone size: many
D gene: TRBD1
J gene: TRBJ1-4
CDR3 protein: CASSPQGMANEKLFF
CDR3 DNA: TGTGCCAGCAGCCCACAGGGGATGGCTAATGAAAAACTGTTTTTT

V gene: TRBV5-6
clone size: .
D gene: TRBD1
J gene: TRBJ2-7
CDR3 protein: CASSLAGRGLIVDEQYF
CDR3 DNA: TGTGCCAGCAGCTTGGCCGGCAGGGGGCTGATTGTGGACGAGCAGTACTTC

V gene: TRBV6-1
clone size: few
D gene: .
J gene: TRBJ1-1
CDR3 protein: CASRQGTEAFF
CDR3 DNA: TGTGCCAGCAGACAGGGTACTGAAGCTTTCTTT

V gene: TRBV28
clone size: .
D gene: .
J gene: TRBJ1-2
CDR3 protein: CASGGQGGYTF
CDR3 DNA: TGTGCCAGCGGGGGTCAGGGAGGCTACACCTTC

V gene: TRBV7-9
clone size: many
D gene: .
J gene: TRBJ1-2
CDR3 protein: CASSNIDRITYGYTF
CDR3 DNA: TGTGCCAGCAGCAACATCGACAGGATTACATATGGCTACACCTTC